These 7 T cell receptor beta chains came from one sample sequenced in a study of Ad26.COV2.S vaccination and SARS-CoV-2 variants. The table came from immunoSEQ multiplex PCR; TCRdb's copy has only in-frame clones and leaves some out. The repertoire consists of more than 300,000 clones, with 70% to 90% occurring once and the leading ten covering 1.5% to 2%. Treatment in this sample: some 20 received Ad26.COV2.S at low or high dose, single or two shots; five or six received placebo; per-sample allocation not given. Day 63 following the first vaccine or placebo injection was when the samples were taken. The sequencing used peripheral blood, collected in a trial of Ad26.COV2.S vaccine versus placebo. These receptors were taken from a person aged 18 to 65 who received the Ad26.COV2.S COVID-19 vaccine or a placebo.

The chain links TRBV30 to TRBJ1-1; D is unclear. CDR3 length: 11 residues. CDR1 GTSNPN and CDR2 SVGIG come from the germline V gene (reference sequence). Trimming took off 0 bases at V and 7 bases at J, with 6 bases between the two ends. The CDR3 nucleotides are TGTGCCTGGAGTGTCGAACGTGAAGCTTTCTTT. Translated: CAWSVEREAFF.

V and J are TRBV30 and TRBJ2-5; perhaps TRBD1 as D (6 bases). V was pared by 3 bases and J by 1 base, with 9 bases between. In germline, CDR1 is GTSNPN, CDR2 SVGIG (reference sequence). CDR3 length equals 13 residues. The CDR3 bases are TGTGCCTGGAGAAGGGGGACCCAAGAGACCCAGTACTTC. Protein: CAWRRGTQETQYF.

This chain joins TRBV5-4 and TRBJ2-5, with D unclear. The length of the CDR3 is 15 residues. V dropped 0 bases and J dropped 1 base, with 10 bases sitting between them. CDR1 SGHNT and CDR2 YYREEE come from the germline V gene (reference sequence). This CDR3 reads CASSLGGRTQETQYF. As DNA, the CDR3 is TGTGCCAGCAGCTTGGGAGGACGGACCCAAGAGACCCAGTACTTC.

The V gene is TRBV27, the J gene TRBJ1-2; 7 nucleotides agree with TRBD1. The CDR3 has 14 residues. Trimming took 5 bases from V and 7 from J; bases not matched to a gene: 10. CDR1 and CDR2 from the germline V gene are MNHEY and SMNVEV (reference sequence). CDR3 in amino acids: CASSGRQGFGGYTF. DNA for the CDR3: TGTGCCAGCAGTGGGAGACAGGGATTCGGTGGCTACACCTTC.

V gene TRBV6-1 combines with J gene TRBJ1-6; D is unclear. Germline assignment: CDR1 MNHNS and CDR2 SASEGT. Between the trimmed V and J ends, which lost 0 bases and 7 bases, there was a span of 4 bases. The CDR3 covers 13 residues. The CDR3 DNA reads TGTGCCAGCAGTGAAGCGCGAAATTCACCCCTCCACTTT. This encodes CASSEARNSPLHF.

The chain links TRBV27 to TRBJ1-2; D may be TRBD1 (5 bases). The CDR3 runs 13 residues. V shed 4 bases and J shed 4 bases, with 10 bases lying between them. CDR1 and CDR2 from the germline V gene are MNHEY and SMNVEV (reference sequence). CDR3 region: CASSSGRGYGYTF. CDR3 in DNA: TGTGCCAGCAGTTCGGGAAGGGGCTATGGCTACACCTTC.

The CDR3 reads CASSLVWTEAFF. For the CDR3, the DNA is TGTGCCAGCAGCTTAGTGTGGACTGAAGCTTTCTTT. The rearrangement links TRBV11-2 to TRBJ1-1; D gene unclear. The CDR3 runs to 12 residues. Germline values: CDR1 SGHAT, CDR2 FQNNGV. V was pared by 1 base and J by 5 bases, with 5 bases between.